This entry features one T cell receptor (beta chain) sequence. It lacks a known antigen. Per-nucleotide qualities are absent, and no much larger clonotype sits a single base away. Using the deep immunoSEQ assay, TCR CDR3 regions were amplified from genomic DNA by multiplex PCR. Extracted genomic DNA from each cell subset was distributed evenly across all wells of several immunoSEQ 96-well plates, and each plate was treated as a replicate. For sorted subsets, around 200 ng genomic DNA, equal to 30,000 or so T cell genomes, was loaded into each replicate PCR. Purified libraries were measured with a Qubit 3.0 fluorometer, size-checked on a Bioanalyzer 2100, and measured again with the KAPA Library Quantification kit. Every immunoSEQ 96-well plate was sequenced on a separate single-read 150-cycle Illumina NextSeq 550 flow cell. As for the original processing: Because only junctional sequences without quality scores were contained in the immunoSEQ output, filtering matching that applied to full-length reads could not be performed. To assign V/J genes and CDR3, sequences were annotated against IMGT germline references using PyIR, a Python wrapper for IgBLAST v1.9. Reads with weak V/J assignments (E-value above 1e-6), missing CDR3, stop codons, out-of-frame junctions, or ambiguous translated residues were removed. A V3J clonotype was defined by an identical inferred V gene, J gene, and CDR3 amino acid sequence. Percentage overlap between repertoires was computed as shared unique clonotypes divided by the size of the smaller repertoire. RTK rarefaction, the Chao1 estimator, and Recon v2.1 estimates of unobserved clonotypes were used to assess repertoire richness. Generation probabilities for all TCRbeta clonotypes obtained by the gDNA method from four donors were computed using OLGA. This immuneACCESS table, as held by TCRdb, lists in-frame sequences with V and J called but not all clones. Of the missing ones, under half trace to an unresolved V gene in checked studies; the others have no known cause. That table gives V, J and clone size, and the DNA gave D and trimming. In all, the sample holds approximately 1,500,000 clones, and roughly 97% of those were seen once. Clones ranked in the top ten supply 0.95% to 1.5% of the sample.

This entry comes from a study of shared clonotypes between healthy human individuals (dated by TCRdb to about 2020). About the investigation overall: A couple of women and three men aged 18 to 49 years were included in the cohort. For each donor, CD4 naive and CD4 memory were each given three plates, CD8 naive was given two plates, and CD8 memory was given one plate. To estimate repertoire size and how much clonotypes are shared between individuals, the study performed deep sequencing of blood TCR repertoires from a handful of healthy adults. Libraries were prepared and TCR repertoires were sequenced by different laboratories using diverse techniques, in order to increase sequencing depth and limit assay-specific biases. Between about 0.85 and 9.5 billion PBMCs per donor were obtained by leukapheresis.

V loses 6 bases at its end and J loses 0 bases; junction bases beyond the gene matches: 13. Measured from the cysteine to the phenylalanine, the CDR3 is 17 residues long. The retained sequence is limited to the CDR3, 51 bases, with the frame set at the first base. The CDR1 and CDR2 encoded by the germline V gene (reference sequence) are MNHEY and SMNVEV. Study-wide findings and limitations: Estimated clonotype richness was generally larger for naive than for memory subsets. Sharing across four donors was observed for about 5% of naive CD4, over 3% of naive CD8, 2% to 2.5% of memory CD4, and 0.4% of memory CD8 clonotypes. Because the study included a small number of donors, the genetic and exposure-history diversity represented was limited. Sampling was restricted to blood, and TCR repertoires in tissues likely differ from the TCR repertoires found in blood. Higher generation probabilities were observed for clonotypes shared by all four sorted-subset donors than for non-shared clonotypes. Even with the large sequencing depth, rarefaction of the sorted-subset datasets indicated that sequencing was incomplete. Pairwise subsampling indicated that sequencing depth was expected to affect the degree of clonotype sharing among donors.

Donors were healthy HIV-negative adults with no recently reported acute infections or vaccinations. Only Caucasian adults living in Nashville, Tennessee, USA were represented among the donors. CD4+ T cells were enriched by magnetic negative selection, after which naive cells were positively selected on CD45RA and the negative fraction was taken as the memory subset. Blood was collected by leukapheresis, and PBMCs were isolated by Ficoll-Histopaque density gradient centrifugation and then cryopreserved in liquid nitrogen vapor phase. Analytical flow cytometry was used to check the purity and quantity of each magnetically sorted T cell population. Each sorted fraction had its genomic DNA isolated and then quantified by UV absorbance on a Nanodrop 2000c.

The sequence derives from a man aged 30-40 years in good health. The sequencing sample was made of naive CD4+ T cells sorted from blood. In the paper's terms, the cell subset or site label means: CD45RA+ positively selected. The chain employs TRBV27 and TRBJ1-1; the junction holds 7 bases that match TRBD1. The CDR3 here reads CASRLSPMTGLNTEAFF. The DNA sequence is given as TGTGCCAGCAGACTTTCACCGATGACAGGGTTGAACACTGAAGCTTTCTTT.